Given below is one T cell receptor beta chain in context. Its cognate antigen is unknown. The germline gives CDR1 MNHNY, CDR2 SVGAGI (reference sequence). V shed 6 bases, J shed 6 bases, and the junction held 9 bases outside the gene matches. This CDR3 is 14 amino acids long. A multiplex PCR was run with 60 Vbeta primers and 13 Jbeta primers. The method was immunoSEQ multiplex PCR; TCRdb's version includes in-frame clones alone and lacks a portion of them. The sample includes 200,000 to 250,000 clones, approximately 80% of them seen just once. The data are from a study of cytomegalovirus exposure and HLA in healthy donors. The study's findings and limits: An Asian-associated ancestry cluster reportedly showed fewer N-insertions than the approximately 690-donor mean in a later analysis. 150 or so TCR beta chains were listed as cytomegalovirus-associated. After further analysis at a later stage, roughly 15,000 TCR beta sequences were associated with HLA alleles at 0.05 false discovery rate.

J is TRBJ2-7 and V is TRBV6-6; 9 nucleotides line up with TRBD1. Source material: PBMCs. This TCR was sampled from a man between 40 and 49 years old in good health and CMV-seronegative. This CDR3 is CASSVDRGVAEQYF. The CDR3 DNA follows: TGTGCCAGCAGCGTGGACAGGGGCGTCGCCGAGCAGTACTTC.